Presented here are 2 T cell receptor beta chains from one specimen sequenced in a study of spatial heterogeneity in lung cancer (dated by TCRdb to the late 2010s). The library was obtained by 5' RACE. This sample was sequenced with a NextSeq 500. The public reads were reanalyzed by TCRdb: fastp trimming at Q25, MiXCR alignment, in-frame beta chains only. Here each entry gathers all rows of one CDR3 protein and keeps the most common genes and DNA. Counted in this sample were around 100,000 distinct CDR3 sequences; 4% to 4.5% of them appeared once. The top ten clonotypes cover 21% of the sample. The research as a whole found: A correlation was observed between the number of expanded intratumoral alpha and beta TCRs and the tumor nonsynonymous mutation count.

Reading the label with the study, this specimen's time point is: sample taken at primary tumor resection. These receptors have no identified antigens. Sequencing used lung tumor tissue, obtained at surgery. All receptors come from a male donor with early-stage non-small cell lung cancer.

This clonotype was counted at least ten times. The chain combines TRBV27 with TRBJ1-1, with a tentative D call TRBD1 (5 bases). V dropped 1 base and J dropped 5 bases, with 11 bases sitting between them. The CDR3 has 14 residues. Germline lookup yields CDR1 MNHEY and CDR2 SMNVEV (reference sequence). CDR3 sequence reads: CASSLLGVGTEAFF. The CDR3 nucleotides read TGTGCCAGCAGTTTATTGGGGGTCGGGACTGAAGCTTTCTTT.

This clonotype came up many times. The J gene is TRBJ2-3, the V gene TRBV20-1; D could derive from TRBD1 or TRBD2 (6 bases each). V gave up 0 bases and J gave up 0 bases, with 7 bases separating them. CDR3 length: 14 amino acids. CDR1 is DFQATT and CDR2 is SNEGSKA in the germline V gene (reference sequence). This CDR3 reads CSAREGGSTDTQYF. The CDR3 DNA reads TGCAGTGCTAGAGAAGGGGGGAGCACAGATACGCAGTATTTT.